The TCR beta chain under discussion was sequenced for a study of T cells in Graves' hyperthyroidism and ophthalmopathy. Findings of the study overall: Stable hyperthyroidism was separated from ophthalmopathy by a model based on 13 V-J features. Most expanded thyroid clonotypes above 0.001 also appeared in blood. Model-based prediction identified ophthalmopathy a median roughly 5.9 months prior to its onset.

Regions amplified from RNA transcripts were the TCR beta CDR3 regions. Initially, a first-round RT-PCR of the TCR CDR3 employed the HTBI primer set. TCRdb ran MiXCR on the multiplex PCR reads and lists one entry per CDR3 protein. The table has 560,000 or so distinct CDR3 sequences, under 60% seen once. The CDR3 length is 13 residues. Germline assignment: CDR1 SQVTM and CDR2 ANQGSEA. Between the trimmed V and J ends, which lost 6 bases and 1 base, there was a span of 12 bases. In this sample, this clonotype turned up a few times. No antigen is known for it. Based on clinical symptoms, serum thyroxine and TRAb, thyroid ultrasound and orbital computed tomography, diagnoses were reached.

The genes are TRBV29-1 and TRBJ1-2, with D unclear. This TCR derives from a young woman with Graves' hyperthyroidism. The sequencing sample was made of peripheral blood or thyroid tissue (not recorded which). As DNA, the CDR3 is TGCAGCGTCGTTCTAGGGTATAACTATGGCTACACCTTC. This translates into CSVVLGYNYGYTF.